The rows below give T cell receptor beta chains drawn from one sample of a study of blood T cell repertoires in COVID-19. Produced via immunoSEQ multiplex PCR; TCRdb's table is partial and in-frame only. This table has around 78,000 clones, 65% to 90% appearing once. What was sequenced was peripheral blood. The origin of the receptors is a man in his 70s with active or convalescent COVID-19. Both conserved end residues are trimmed from each CDR3.

V,J,CDR3
TRBV6-5,TRBJ2-6,ASSSSDTSGANVLT
TRBV9,TRBJ1-1,ASSVGGAGPVNTEAF
TRBV29-1,TRBJ1-1,SVEWDREMTEAF
TRBV28,TRBJ2-7,ASRQGNEQY
TRBV6-5,TRBJ2-2,ASIPGQTNTGELF
TRBV28,TRBJ1-1,ASRPPSTEAF
TRBV28,TRBJ1-5,ASRNPGLGQGGY
TRBV30,TRBJ1-2,AIGGSGGYT
TRBV7-3,TRBJ1-2,ASSLPGEKGYT
TRBV25-1,TRBJ2-5,ASSEPVGRETQY
TRBV19,TRBJ1-5,ASSIGVGNQPQH
TRBV2,TRBJ1-5,ASSEAQANQPQH
TRBV30,TRBJ2-7,AWSVTGHEQY
TRBV28,TRBJ2-1,ASSSTSGPPRRNEQF
TRBV15,TRBJ2-2,ATSRAGLPSTGELF
TRBV5-1,TRBJ2-3,ASSLGGRDVDTQY
TRBV11-1,TRBJ2-7,ASSLAESYEQY
TRBV28,TRBJ2-5,ASSWGGGETQY
TRBV9,TRBJ2-7,ASSVGLAGDHEQY
TRBV7-8,TRBJ2-7,ASSPRQGPSYEQY
TRBV5-1,TRBJ2-3,ASSPDRVGADTQY
TRBV5-4,TRBJ1-2,ASSLPQGAGGYT
TRBV5-4,TRBJ2-2,ASSLQGANTGELF
TRBV2,TRBJ1-1,ASSGQVANTEAF
TRBV28,TRBJ2-1,ASSSLAGGPEQF
TRBV19,TRBJ2-1,ASTYSGIYNEQF
TRBV4-1,TRBJ2-7,ASSQDGELAGAAYEQY
TRBV7-6,TRBJ2-7,ASSLGTGDSYEQY
TRBV6-6,TRBJ2-1,ASSPTGVIGQF
TRBV3-1/TRBV3-2,TRBJ2-7,ASSLGSGYEQY
TRBV24-1,TRBJ2-5,ATGGSQETQY
TRBV10-3,TRBJ1-2,AISVTGRNYGYT
TRBV6-5,TRBJ1-5,ASRRTGISNQPQH
TRBV2,TRBJ2-7,ASSEGGWGTGPYEQY
TRBV7-9,TRBJ1-2,ASSLVHRQQNYGYT
TRBV2,TRBJ2-7,ASSSTGGNEQY
TRBV6-4,TRBJ1-1,ASRVDRDTEAF
TRBV27,TRBJ1-1,ASSFSGRANTEAF
TRBV30,TRBJ1-5,AWAQGTNQPQH
TRBV7-3,TRBJ2-1,ASSFLAGVYNEQF
TRBV3-1/TRBV3-2,TRBJ1-1,ASSQPETGLTAF
TRBV28,TRBJ1-1,ASSPDSIMNTEAF
TRBV7-2,TRBJ2-2,ASSSYTGELF
TRBV6-5,TRBJ2-1,ASSNRGLYNEQF
TRBV6-5,TRBJ1-5,ASRTGGMRQPQH
TRBV30,TRBJ1-6,AWSSTAAPLH
TRBV28,TRBJ2-3,ASTRRYGGRAADTQY
TRBV9,TRBJ2-3,ASSARTSGVGSTDTQY
TRBV27,TRBJ1-5,ASSQVGQPQH